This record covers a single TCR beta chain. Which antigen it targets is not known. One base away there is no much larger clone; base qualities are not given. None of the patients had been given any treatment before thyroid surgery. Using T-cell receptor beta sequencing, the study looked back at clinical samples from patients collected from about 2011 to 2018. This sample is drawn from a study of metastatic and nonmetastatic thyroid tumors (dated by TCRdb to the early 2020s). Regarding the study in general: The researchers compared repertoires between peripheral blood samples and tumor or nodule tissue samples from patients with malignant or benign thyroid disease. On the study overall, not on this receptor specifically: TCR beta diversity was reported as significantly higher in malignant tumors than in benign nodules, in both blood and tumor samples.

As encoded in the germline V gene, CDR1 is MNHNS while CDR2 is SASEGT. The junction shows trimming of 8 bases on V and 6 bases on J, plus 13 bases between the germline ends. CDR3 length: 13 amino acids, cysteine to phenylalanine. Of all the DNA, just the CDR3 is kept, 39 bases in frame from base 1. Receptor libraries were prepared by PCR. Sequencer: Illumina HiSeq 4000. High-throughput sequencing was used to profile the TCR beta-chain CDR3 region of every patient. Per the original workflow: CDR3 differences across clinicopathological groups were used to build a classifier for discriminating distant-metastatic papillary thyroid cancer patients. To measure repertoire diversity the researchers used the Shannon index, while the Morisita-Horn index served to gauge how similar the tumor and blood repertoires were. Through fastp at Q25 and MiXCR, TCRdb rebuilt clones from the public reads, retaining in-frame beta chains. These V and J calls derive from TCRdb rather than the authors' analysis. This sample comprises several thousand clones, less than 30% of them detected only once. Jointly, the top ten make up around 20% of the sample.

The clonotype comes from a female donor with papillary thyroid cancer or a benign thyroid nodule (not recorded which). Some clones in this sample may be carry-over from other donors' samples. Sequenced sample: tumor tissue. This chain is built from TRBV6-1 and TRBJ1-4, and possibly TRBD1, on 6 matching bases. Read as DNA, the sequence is TGTGCCAGCGCAGGGGATTTCGATGAAAAACTGTTTTTT. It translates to CASAGDFDEKLFF.